One and the same sample provided the 6 T cell receptor beta chains below, sequenced in a study of T-cell reconstitution after alpha-beta-depleted transplantation in children. For TCRbeta, the library was prepared with unique molecular identifiers. TCRdb processed the PCR reads anew with MiXCR; each CDR3 protein has one entry. Seen here are roughly 300,000 distinct CDR3 sequences, about 9.9% observed once, and the top ten hold 20% to 30%. Specimen: peripheral blood, collected 180 days after TCRalphabeta/CD19-depleted stem cell transplant. These receptors came from a male patient aged 2-15 years who had a stem cell transplant for chronic granulomatous disease, so the T cells may come from the graft donor.

This clonotype showed up many times. The chain recombines TRBV12-3 or TRBV12-4 with TRBJ2-4; D unclear. This CDR3 is built from 16 residues. Trimming cost V 5 bases and J 0 bases, with 14 bases left between them. In nucleotides, the CDR3 is TGTGCCAGCAGTCCGCCCGACCAACTAGCCAAAAACATTCAGTACTTC. This gives the protein CASSPPDQLAKNIQYF.

This clonotype appeared many times. This chain connects TRBV6-6 to TRBJ2-7; D call uncertain. Looked up from germline, CDR1 is MNHNY and CDR2 is SVGAGI (reference sequence). This CDR3 region has 12 residues. The V and J ends lost 6 bases and 2 bases respectively, with 8 bases between them. The CDR3 coding sequence is TGTGCCAGCAGACCAGACCCCTACGAGCAGTACTTC. Protein product: CASRPDPYEQYF.

This clonotype was counted many times. The rearrangement uses TRBV5-1 and TRBJ1-1; D unresolved. This CDR3 is 16 amino acids long. Germline CDR1 reads SGHRS; CDR2 reads YFSETQ. Trimming left V 1 base short and J 7 bases short, with 20 bases between. The CDR3 DNA is TGCGCCAGCAGCTTGATGGCCGGCAAAGGTTTCCGTGAAGCTTTCTTT. Translation gives CASSLMAGKGFREAFF.

This clonotype was observed many times. V and J are TRBV7-6 and TRBJ2-2; D not resolved. The germline gives CDR1 SGHVS, CDR2 FNYEAQ. Trimming took 3 bases from V and 5 from J, leaving 16 bases between them. The CDR3 loop spans 16 amino acids. The CDR3 DNA reads as TGTGCCAGCAGCTTGCGGTTAGGGCGGAATACCGGGGAGCTGTTTTTT. It translates to CASSLRLGRNTGELFF.

In regard to this clonotype: A much larger clone sits a single nucleotide away, making a read error possible. The chain couples TRBV12-3 or TRBV12-4 to TRBJ2-2; TRBD2 is a possible D gene (6 bases). This CDR3 spans 15 amino acids. CDR3 residues: CASTPGVTNTGELSF. The CDR3 region has the DNA TGTGCCAGCACCCCGGGAGTTACGAACACCGGGGAGCTGTCTTTT.

The sample holds many counts of this clonotype. This sequence joins TRBV28 and TRBJ2-1, with D maybe TRBD2 (5 bases). There are 14 residues in the CDR3. Germline V gene sequence: CDR1 MDHEN, CDR2 SYDVKM. V lost 5 bases and J 9 bases, leaving 17 bases between the germline ends. The CDR3 DNA follows: TGTGCCAGCAGTCCACTAGTAGGAGTTGGTGAGCAGTTCTTC. Protein product: CASSPLVGVGEQFF.